This T cell receptor beta chain was captured in a study of cytomegalovirus exposure and HLA in healthy donors. PCR involved 60 Vbeta and 13 Jbeta primers. Repertoires were generated with immunoSEQ multiplex PCR, while TCRdb's copy carries only in-frame clones and drops some. The data show more than 120,000 clones, with 80% to 85% seen just once and under 3% held by the top ten. V was cut by 7 bases and J by 3 bases, with 10 bases left in between. Germline loops: CDR1 SNHLY, CDR2 FYNNEI. The CDR3 has 12 amino acids. The source of this sequence is a woman aged 25 to 39 in good health and CMV-seronegative. The sequencing sample was made of PBMCs. The chain joins TRBV2 to TRBJ2-7, with a weak D call TRBD1 (6 bases). The CDR3 DNA reads TGTGCCAGCAACCAGGACAGCTACGAGCAGTACTTC. Translated: CASNQDSYEQYF.